This TCR beta chain was retrieved from a study of shared clonotypes between healthy human individuals. Study background: A donor's plate count was three for CD4 naive and three for CD4 memory; CD8 naive had two and CD8 memory one.

Germline assignment: CDR1 MNHNY and CDR2 SVGAGI (reference sequence). Trimming removed 0 bases at V and 2 bases at J, with 9 bases between. This CDR3 is 15 amino acids long. General observations from the study: With a few donors compared, 4.5% to 6.5% of naive CD4 clonotypes were shared. Sampling used blood alone; tissue repertoires probably differ.

About this clone: What it recognizes is unknown.

Naivety among CD8 cells was defined by CD45RO negativity and positive CCR7 selection, thereby excluding terminally differentiated effector memory CD45RA+ cells. Healthy and HIV-negative, the adult donors had no recent acute infections or vaccinations. Libraries were prepared by immunoSEQ multiplex PCR; TCRdb keeps only in-frame clonotypes and omits some of them. The repertoire includes 550,000 to 650,000 clones, about 96% of them detected once, and 0.11% sits in the top ten. The chain is built from TRBV6-6 and TRBJ2-3; D might be TRBD2 (5 bases). Sequencing was done on a sample of naive CD8+ T cells sorted from blood. The receptor was isolated from a woman aged 25 to 39 in good health. The CDR3 protein is CASSYSEGPTDTQYF. In DNA, the CDR3 is TGTGCCAGCAGTTACTCTGAGGGCCCCACAGATACGCAGTATTTT.